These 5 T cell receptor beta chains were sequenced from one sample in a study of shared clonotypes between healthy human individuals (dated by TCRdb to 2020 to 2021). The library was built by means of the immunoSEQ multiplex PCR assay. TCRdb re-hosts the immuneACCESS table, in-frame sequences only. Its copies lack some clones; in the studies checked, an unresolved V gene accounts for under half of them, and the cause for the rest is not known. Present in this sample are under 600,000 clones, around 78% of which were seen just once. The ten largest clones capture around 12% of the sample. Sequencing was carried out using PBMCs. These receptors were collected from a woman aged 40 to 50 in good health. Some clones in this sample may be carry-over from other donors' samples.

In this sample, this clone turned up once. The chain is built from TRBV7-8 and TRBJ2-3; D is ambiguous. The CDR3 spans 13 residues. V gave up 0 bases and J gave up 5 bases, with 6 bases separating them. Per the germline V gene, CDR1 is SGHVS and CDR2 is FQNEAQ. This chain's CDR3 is CASSLAEEDTQYF. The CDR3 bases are TGTGCCAGCAGCTTAGCGGAAGAAGATACGCAGTATTTT.

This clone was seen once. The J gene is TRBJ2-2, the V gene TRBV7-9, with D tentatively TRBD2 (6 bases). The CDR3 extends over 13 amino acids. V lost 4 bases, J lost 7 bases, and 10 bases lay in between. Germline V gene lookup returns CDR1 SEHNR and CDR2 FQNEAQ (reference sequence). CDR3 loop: CASSSRTIGELFF. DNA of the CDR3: TGTGCCAGCAGCTCCCGGACTATCGGGGAGCTGTTTTTT. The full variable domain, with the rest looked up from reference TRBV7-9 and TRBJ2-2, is DTGVSQNPRHKITKRGQNVTFRCDPISEHNRLYWYRQTLGQGPEFLTYFQNEAQLEKSRLLSDRFSAERPKGSFSTLEIQRTEQGDSAMYLCASSSRTIGELFFGEGSRLTVL.

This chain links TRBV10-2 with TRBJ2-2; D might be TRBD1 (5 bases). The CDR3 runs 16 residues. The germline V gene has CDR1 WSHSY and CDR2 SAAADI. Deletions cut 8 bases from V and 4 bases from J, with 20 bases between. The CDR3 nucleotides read TGCGCCAGCGGTGTAACAGGCACACCCATCACCGGGGAGCTGTTTTTT. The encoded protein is CASGVTGTPITGELFF.

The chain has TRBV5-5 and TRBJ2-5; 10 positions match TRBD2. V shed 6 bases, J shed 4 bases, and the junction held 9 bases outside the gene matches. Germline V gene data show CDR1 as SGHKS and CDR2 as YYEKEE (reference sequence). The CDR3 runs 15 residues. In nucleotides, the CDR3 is TGTGCCAGCAACCAAGGGACTAGCGAAGGAGAGACCCAGTACTTC. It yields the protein CASNQGTSEGETQYF. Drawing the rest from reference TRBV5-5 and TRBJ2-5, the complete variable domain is DAGVTQSPTHLIKTRGQQVTLRCSPISGHKSVSWYQQVLGQGPQFIFQYYEKEERGRGNFPDRFSARQFPNYSSELNVNALLLGDSALYLCASNQGTSEGETQYFGPGTRLLVL.

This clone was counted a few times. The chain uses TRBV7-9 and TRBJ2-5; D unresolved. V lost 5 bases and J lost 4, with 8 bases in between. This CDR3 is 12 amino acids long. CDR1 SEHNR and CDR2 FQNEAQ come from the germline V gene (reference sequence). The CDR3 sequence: CASSLSLETQYF. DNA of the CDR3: TGTGCCAGCAGCCTCAGTTTAGAGACCCAGTACTTC. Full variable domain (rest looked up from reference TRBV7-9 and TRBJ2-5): DTGVSQNPRHKITKRGQNVTFRCDPISEHNRLYWYRQTLGQGPEFLTYFQNEAQLEKSRLLSDRFSAERPKGSFSTLEIQRTEQGDSAMYLCASSLSLETQYFGPGTRLLVL.